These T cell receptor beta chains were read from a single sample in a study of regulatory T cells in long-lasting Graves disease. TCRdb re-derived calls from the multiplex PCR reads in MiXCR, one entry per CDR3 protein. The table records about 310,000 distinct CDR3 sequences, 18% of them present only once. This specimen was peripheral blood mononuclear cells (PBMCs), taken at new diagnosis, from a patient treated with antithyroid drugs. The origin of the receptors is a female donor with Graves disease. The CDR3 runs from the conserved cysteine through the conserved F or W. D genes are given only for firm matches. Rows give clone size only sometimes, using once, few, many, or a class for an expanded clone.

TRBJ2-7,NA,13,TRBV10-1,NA,TGCGCCAGCAGTGAAGGCCCAACATACGAGCAGTACTTC,CASSEGPTYEQYF
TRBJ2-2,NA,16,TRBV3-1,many,TGTGCCAGCAGCCCGGCCGGGATCACGAACACCGGGGAGCTGTTTTTT,CASSPAGITNTGELFF
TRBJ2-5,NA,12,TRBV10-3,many,TGTGCCTCAACCGGGGATCAAGAGACCCAGTACTTC,CASTGDQETQYF
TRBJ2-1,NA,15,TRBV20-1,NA,TGCAGTGCTAGAGATCGTATCGGAAATTACAATGAGCAGTTCTTC,CSARDRIGNYNEQFF
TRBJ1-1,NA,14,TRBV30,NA,TGTGCCTGGAGTCGGACCGATCATCGGGCTGAAGCTTTCTTT,CAWSRTDHRAEAFF
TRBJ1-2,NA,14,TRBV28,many,TGTGCCAGCTTCTTGGCAGGGTCCCACTATGGCTACACCTTC,CASFLAGSHYGYTF
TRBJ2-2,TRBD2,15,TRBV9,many,TGTGCCAGCAGCGTAGGGGGGAGGGACACCGGGGAGCTGTTTTTT,CASSVGGRDTGELFF
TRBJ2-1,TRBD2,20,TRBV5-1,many,TGCGCCAGCAGCCCAGACCGCTGGATGGCCGGGAGGGACACGTACAATGAGCAGTTCTTC,CASSPDRWMAGRDTYNEQFF
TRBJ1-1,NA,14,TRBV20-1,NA,TGCAGTGCTAGAGTTAGGGGTCGGAGCACTGAAGCTTTCTTT,CSARVRGRSTEAFF
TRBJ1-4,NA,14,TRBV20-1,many,TGCAGTGCTAGATCTTCACGGGATGGTGAAAAACTGTTTTTT,CSARSSRDGEKLFF
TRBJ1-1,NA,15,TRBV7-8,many,TGTGCCAGCAGCTTAGAGGCTTTCCGGAACACTGAAGCTTTCTTT,CASSLEAFRNTEAFF
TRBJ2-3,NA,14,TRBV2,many,TGTGCCAGCAGCTCACAACCTACCACAGATACGCAGTATTTT,CASSSQPTTDTQYF
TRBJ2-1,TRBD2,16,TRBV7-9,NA,TGTGCCAGCACCGGGGGGGGGGGCATTTCCTACAATGAGCAGTTCTTC,CASTGGGGISYNEQFF
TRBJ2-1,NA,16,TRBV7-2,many,TGTGCCAGCAGCTTAGATCAGGCTAGCGCCACCAATGAGCAGTTCTTC,CASSLDQASATNEQFF
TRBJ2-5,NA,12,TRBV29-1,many,TGCAGCGCAGGACAAGGACAAGAGACCCAGTACTTC,CSAGQGQETQYF
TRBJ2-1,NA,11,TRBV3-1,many,TGTGCCAGCAGCCAAGCAGACGAGCAGTTCTTC,CASSQADEQFF
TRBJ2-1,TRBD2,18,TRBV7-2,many,TGTGCCAGCAGCTTAGGGTGGCGGGAGGTGGTTTCCTACAATGAGCAGTTCTTC,CASSLGWREVVSYNEQFF
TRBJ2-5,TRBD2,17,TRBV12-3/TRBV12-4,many,TGTGCCAGCAGTCCCGGGACTAGCGGGAGGGCGCGGGAGACCCAGTACTTC,CASSPGTSGRARETQYF
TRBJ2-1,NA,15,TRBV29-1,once,TGCATCGTTGAAGGGGGGGACAAACCATACAATGAGCAGTTCTTC,CIVEGGDKPYNEQFF
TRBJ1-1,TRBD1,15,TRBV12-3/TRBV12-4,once,TGTGCCAGCAGACCAGGGGGCGCGGGGGACACTGAAGCTTTCTTT,CASRPGGAGDTEAFF
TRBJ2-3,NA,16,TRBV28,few,TGTGCCAGCAGTTCTTCCCTTAGCGATTTCACAGATACGCAGTATTTT,CASSSSLSDFTDTQYF
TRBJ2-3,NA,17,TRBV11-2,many,TGTGCCAGCAGCTTAGATCCAGCAGGCACTAGCACAGATACGCAGTATTTT,CASSLDPAGTSTDTQYF
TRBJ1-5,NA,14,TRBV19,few,TGTGCCAGTAGTACAGACAGTTGGGGTCAGCCCCAGCATTTT,CASSTDSWGQPQHF
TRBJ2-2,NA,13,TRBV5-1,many,TGCGCCAGCAGCCTCTGGAACACCGGGGAGCTGTTTTTT,CASSLWNTGELFF
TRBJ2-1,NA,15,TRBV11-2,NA,TGTGCCAGCAGCTGGGAGGGACAGGTGTACAATGAGCAGTTCTTC,CASSWEGQVYNEQFF
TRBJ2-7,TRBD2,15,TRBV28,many,TGTGCCAGCAGCACCCCGGGACTAGCGGCCTACGAGCAGTACTTC,CASSTPGLAAYEQYF
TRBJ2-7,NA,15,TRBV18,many,TGTGCCAGCTCACCAAGTGCGGGCCTTGGCCACGAGCAGTACTTC,CASSPSAGLGHEQYF
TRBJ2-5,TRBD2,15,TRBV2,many,TGTGCCAGCAGTGTCCCTTCGGAGGGAGGGGAGACCCAGTACTTC,CASSVPSEGGETQYF
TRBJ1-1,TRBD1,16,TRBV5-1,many,TGCGCCAGCAGCCCCAGTTACAGGGGGCGCAAAACTGAAGCTTTCTTT,CASSPSYRGRKTEAFF
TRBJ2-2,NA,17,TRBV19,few,TGTGCCAGTAGAACCCCCTGGGGGGGCTCGAACACCGGGGAGCTGTTTTTT,CASRTPWGGSNTGELFF
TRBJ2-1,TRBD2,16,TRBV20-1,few,TGCAGTGCAAGGGTGGAACAGACTAGCGTGTTGGGTGAGCAGTTCTTC,CSARVEQTSVLGEQFF
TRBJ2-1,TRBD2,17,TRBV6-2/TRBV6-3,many,TGTGCCAGCAGTGCCGGACTAGCGGGACGTAAACCCAACGAGCAGTTCTTC,CASSAGLAGRKPNEQFF
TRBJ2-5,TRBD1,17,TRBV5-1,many,TGCGCCAGCAGCTTGAGTCGGAGGGGACAGGGACAAGAGACCCAGTACTTC,CASSLSRRGQGQETQYF
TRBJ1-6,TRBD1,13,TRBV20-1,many,TGCAGTGCCGCAGGGGGGGTAGATTCACCCCTCCACTTT,CSAAGGVDSPLHF
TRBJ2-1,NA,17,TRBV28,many,TGTGCCAGCAGTTTAAGTAGGCCCCGCGGGCTTAACAATGAGCAGTTCTTC,CASSLSRPRGLNNEQFF
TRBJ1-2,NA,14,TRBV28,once,TGTGCCAGCAGTTTAGGACAACGGGGCTATGGCTACACCTTC,CASSLGQRGYGYTF
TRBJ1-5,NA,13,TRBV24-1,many,TGTGCCACCAGTGATCCAGGCAATCAGCCCCAGCATTTT,CATSDPGNQPQHF
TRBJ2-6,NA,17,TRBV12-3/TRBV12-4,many,TGTGCCAGCAGCCCCCAGGGGAGCCTTTCTGGGGCCAACGTCCTGACTTTC,CASSPQGSLSGANVLTF
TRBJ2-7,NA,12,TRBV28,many,TGTGCTAGCGTTGGTCCTGCCTACGAGCAGTACTTC,CASVGPAYEQYF
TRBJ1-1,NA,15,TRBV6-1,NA,TGTGCCAGCAGTCAGTACGGGGTGGAGAACACTGAAGCTTTCTTT,CASSQYGVENTEAFF